These 22 T cell receptor beta chains were sequenced from one sample in a study of CD8 T cells in Susac syndrome. RNA in amounts of about 0.45 to 1 ug was reverse transcribed with random hexamers. Via MiXCR, TCRdb re-called the immunoSEQ multiplex PCR reads, giving one row per CDR3 protein. This repertoire shows some 400,000 distinct CDR3 sequences, 75% to 90% found once; its top ten account for approximately 0.12%. The sample was CD8+ T cells from PBMCs. The receptors were sampled from a human donor with multiple sclerosis.

The chain recombines TRBV28 with TRBJ2-1; D might be TRBD1 or TRBD2, each matching 7 bases. This CDR3 comprises 15 residues. Per the germline V gene, CDR1 is MDHEN and CDR2 is SYDVKM. V was pared by 1 base and J by 6 bases, with 13 bases between. The CDR3 loop is CASSLSGRGGNEQFF. The CDR3 DNA is TGTGCCAGCAGTTTATCCGGCAGGGGGGGCAATGAGCAGTTCTTC.

CDR3 DNA: TGTGCCAGCAGTTACGACCTGAACACTGAAGCTTTCTTT. The encoded protein is CASSYDLNTEAFF. The chain carries TRBV6-5 and TRBJ1-1; D is uncertain. Per the germline V gene, CDR1 is MNHEY and CDR2 is SVGAGI. The CDR3 length is 13 residues. Trimming removed 2 bases at V and 0 bases at J, with 4 bases between.

This clonotype was observed a few times. V usage is TRBV6-2 or TRBV6-3 and J usage is TRBJ2-7, with 10 bases that match TRBD2. J gave up 3 bases and V 2 bases, and 4 bases lay outside the gene matches. The V gene's germline CDR1 is MNHEY and CDR2 SVGEGT. The CDR3 has 15 residues. The CDR3 DNA reads as TGTGCCAGCAGTTACGCTAGCGGGGGAATCTACGAGCAGTACTTC. This gives the protein CASSYASGGIYEQYF.

The genes are TRBV5-1 and TRBJ1-4; D unclear. Trimming removed 7 bases from V and 3 bases from J, with 13 bases in between. Germline values: CDR1 SGHRS, CDR2 YFSETQ. This CDR3 has 14 residues. The CDR3 loop reads CASRYDLANEKLFF. The CDR3 coding sequence is TGCGCCAGCCGATACGACTTGGCTAATGAAAAACTGTTTTTT.

This rearrangement joins TRBV7-2 to TRBJ2-3; 7 nucleotides match TRBD2. Germline CDR1 is SGHTA and CDR2 is FQGNSA. The J segment lost 0 bases and the V segment lost 4 bases, leaving 4 bases of the junction unmatched. The CDR3 sequence is 15 residues long. CDR3 region: CASSSLAVSTDTQYF. CDR3 nucleotides: TGTGCCAGCAGCTCCCTAGCGGTTAGCACAGATACGCAGTATTTT.

The chain employs TRBV29-1 and TRBJ1-2; possible D gene TRBD1, 6 bases. The V and J ends lost 6 bases and 3 bases respectively, with 14 bases between them. CDR1 and CDR2 from the germline V gene are SQVTM and ANQGSEA. This CDR3 is built from 13 residues. CDR3 amino acids: CSVTGGADYGYTF. Here the CDR3 DNA reads TGCAGCGTGACAGGCGGGGCGGACTATGGCTACACCTTC. Full variable domain (outside the CDR3, taken from reference TRBV29-1 and TRBJ1-2): SAVISQKPSRDICQRGTSLTIQCQVDSQVTMMFWYRQQPGQSLTLIATANQGSEATYESGFVIDKFPISRPNLTFSTLTVSNMSPEDSSIYLCSVTGGADYGYTFGSGTRLTVV.

The J gene is TRBJ2-3, the V gene TRBV6-5; D remains unclear. Trimming cost V 6 bases and J 5 bases, with 12 bases left between them. This CDR3 has 13 amino acids. Germline CDR1 and CDR2: MNHEY and SVGAGI. CDR3 nucleotides: TGTGCCAGCAGCCTGGGGTACCTAGATACGCAGTATTTT. Protein sequence: CASSLGYLDTQYF.

V gene TRBV27 combines with J gene TRBJ1-1; unclear D gene. The germline V gene has CDR1 MNHEY and CDR2 SMNVEV (reference sequence). The CDR3 is 14 residues long. Trimming removed 5 bases at V and 3 bases at J, with 13 bases between. DNA of the CDR3: TGTGCCAGCAGTCCCTTCAAAGCCGACACTGAAGCTTTCTTT. Amino acid sequence: CASSPFKADTEAFF.

The gene calls are TRBV2 and TRBJ2-3; the match to TRBD1 covers 10 bases. Unmatched junction bases numbered 6, after V lost 4 bases and J lost 2 bases. Germline V lookup: CDR1 SNHLY, CDR2 FYNNEI. The CDR3 has 16 amino acids. CDR3 region: CASSVAGTGATDTQYF. CDR3 nucleotides: TGTGCCAGCAGTGTGGCCGGGACAGGGGCCACAGATACGCAGTATTTT.

The DNA of the CDR3 is TGTGCCAGCAGCGTAGTGGGGGAGCCCTACAATGAGCAGTTCTTC. Residues: CASSVVGEPYNEQFF. This rearrangement joins TRBV9 to TRBJ2-1; D is possibly TRBD1 or TRBD2 (5 bases each). The CDR3 has 15 residues. Germline V gives CDR1 SGDLS, CDR2 YYNGEE. The germline V and J ends were trimmed by 0 bases and 2 bases, with 9 bases remaining between them.

This chain joins TRBV27 and TRBJ1-2, with 7 bases lining up with TRBD1. The CDR3 runs 16 residues. Per the germline V gene, CDR1 is MNHEY and CDR2 is SMNVEV (reference sequence). Trimming at V came to 3 bases and at J to 4 bases, leaving 11 bases not matched to a gene. CDR3: CASSLDRTSSLYGYTF. In DNA, the CDR3 is TGTGCCAGCAGTTTGGACAGGACCTCGAGCCTCTATGGCTACACCTTC.

The chain links TRBV20-1 to TRBJ1-2, with D possibly TRBD1 on 6 matching bases. This CDR3 spans 15 amino acids. Germline assignment: CDR1 DFQATT and CDR2 SNEGSKA (reference sequence). The V end was cut by 1 base, the J end by 3 bases, with 15 bases between. The chain's CDR3 is CSARAVGRGDYGYTF. The CDR3 nucleotides are TGCAGTGCTAGAGCCGTGGGCAGGGGTGACTATGGCTACACCTTC.

This sequence joins TRBV6-1 and TRBJ2-1; tentatively, D is TRBD1 (5 bases). Germline CDR1 reads MNHNS; CDR2 reads SASEGT. V dropped 11 bases and J dropped 0 bases, with 11 bases sitting between them. The CDR3 runs 13 residues. CDR3 amino acids: CAARVFSYNEQFF. The CDR3 DNA sequence: TGTGCCGCCAGGGTATTCTCCTACAATGAGCAGTTCTTC.

The V call is TRBV29-1, the J call TRBJ1-2, with TRBD1 identical over 8 bases. CDR1 SQVTM and CDR2 ANQGSEA come from the germline V gene. CDR3 length equals 12 residues. Germline trimming cut 6 bases from V and 5 bases from J; bases unmatched to any gene: 5. CDR3 region: CSVDRGRYGYTF. The CDR3 DNA reads as TGCAGCGTCGACAGGGGACGGTATGGCTACACCTTC.

This chain connects TRBV5-6 to TRBJ1-1, with D tentatively TRBD1 (5 bases). Between the trimmed V and J ends, which lost 0 bases and 5 bases, there was a span of 14 bases. This CDR3 comprises 15 residues. The germline V gene encodes CDR1 SGHDT and CDR2 YYEEEE. The CDR3 is CASSLEWGEGTEAFF. CDR3 nucleotides: TGTGCCAGCAGCTTGGAATGGGGCGAGGGAACTGAAGCTTTCTTT.

V gene TRBV27 combines with J gene TRBJ2-7; D is undetermined. V was pared by 3 bases and J by 0 bases, with 9 bases between. The CDR3 covers 14 residues. Germline V gene data show CDR1 as MNHEY and CDR2 as SMNVEV (reference sequence). CDR3 in amino acids: CASSFGSGSYEQYF. The CDR3 DNA reads TGTGCCAGCAGTTTTGGTTCCGGCTCCTACGAGCAGTACTTC.

The chain joins TRBV20-1 to TRBJ2-1; D uncertain. Germline lookup yields CDR1 DFQATT and CDR2 SNEGSKA (reference sequence). V was pared by 1 base and J by 9 bases, with 7 bases between. The CDR3 consists of 11 residues. The CDR3 protein is CSARGLGEQFF. DNA for the CDR3: TGCAGTGCTAGAGGTTTGGGTGAGCAGTTCTTC.

The rearrangement joins TRBV7-9 to TRBJ1-2; 7 bases line up with TRBD1. Germline CDR1 is SEHNR and CDR2 is FQNEAQ (reference sequence). The CDR3 length is 13 residues. The V gene end was trimmed by 3 bases and the J gene end by 8 bases; junction bases not matched to a gene: 6. The CDR3 DNA reads as TGTGCCAGCAGCTTGGGGCAGGGGGGCGGCTACACCTTC. It yields the protein CASSLGQGGGYTF.

This CDR3 reads CASSEGGQRTWNEKLFF. As DNA, the CDR3 is TGTGCCAGCAGTGAAGGGGGCCAGAGGACCTGGAATGAAAAACTGTTTTTT. The gene calls are TRBV2 and TRBJ1-4, with D perhaps matching TRBD1 (5 bases). Trimming cost V 1 base and J 5 bases, with 17 bases left between them. The CDR3 is 17 residues long. The germline CDR1 and CDR2 sequences are SNHLY and FYNNEI. The full variable domain, its missing parts supplied by reference TRBV2 and TRBJ1-4, is EPEVTQTPSHQVTQMGQEVILRCVPISNHLYFYWYRQILGQKVEFLVSFYNNEISEKSEIFDDQFSVERPDGSNFTLKIRSTKLEDSAMYFCASSEGGQRTWNEKLFFGSGTQLSVL.

The rearrangement uses TRBV2 and TRBJ2-7; TRBD1 agrees at 9 bases. V lost 6 bases, J lost 2 bases, and 5 bases stayed unmatched. The germline V gene has CDR1 SNHLY and CDR2 FYNNEI. The length of the CDR3 is 14 residues. CDR3 sequence reads: CASRIGQGPYEQYF. CDR3 DNA: TGTGCCAGCAGGATTGGACAGGGGCCCTACGAGCAGTACTTC. Looking up the rest from reference TRBV2 and TRBJ2-7 gives the full variable domain: EPEVTQTPSHQVTQMGQEVILRCVPISNHLYFYWYRQILGQKVEFLVSFYNNEISEKSEIFDDQFSVERPDGSNFTLKIRSTKLEDSAMYFCASRIGQGPYEQYFGPGTRLTVT.

V usage is TRBV6-5 and J usage is TRBJ1-1; D remains ambiguous. This CDR3 spans 13 amino acids. V was clipped by 4 bases and J by 8 bases, with 14 bases between them. Germline V gives CDR1 MNHEY, CDR2 SVGAGI. CDR3 protein: CASSSTVRTEAFF. CDR3 DNA: TGTGCCAGCAGTTCCACGGTCAGGACCGAAGCTTTCTTT.

CDR3 DNA: TGTGCCAGCAGTTTACCGGGAGTTACCTACGAGCAGTACTTC. Amino acid sequence: CASSLPGVTYEQYF. This rearrangement joins TRBV12-3 or TRBV12-4 to TRBJ2-7; possible D gene TRBD2, 6 bases. V lost 2 bases, J lost 2 bases, and 10 bases lay in between. CDR3 size: 14 residues.